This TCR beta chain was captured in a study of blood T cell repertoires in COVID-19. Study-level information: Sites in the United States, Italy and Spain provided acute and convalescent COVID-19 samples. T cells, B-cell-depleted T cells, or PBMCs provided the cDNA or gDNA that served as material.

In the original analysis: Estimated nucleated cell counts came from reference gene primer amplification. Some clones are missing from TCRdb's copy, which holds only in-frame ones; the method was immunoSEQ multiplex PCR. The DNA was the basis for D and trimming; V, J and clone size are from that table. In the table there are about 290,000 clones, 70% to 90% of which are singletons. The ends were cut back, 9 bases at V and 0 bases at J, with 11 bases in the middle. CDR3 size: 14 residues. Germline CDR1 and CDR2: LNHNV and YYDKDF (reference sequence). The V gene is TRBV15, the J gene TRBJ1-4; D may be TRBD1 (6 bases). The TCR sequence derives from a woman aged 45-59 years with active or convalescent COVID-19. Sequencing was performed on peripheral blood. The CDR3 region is CATGRQATNEKLFF. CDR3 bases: TGTGCCACAGGCCGACAGGCAACTAATGAAAAACTGTTTTTT.